Below, one TCR beta chain is given with its context. This sample is drawn from a study of blood T cell repertoires in COVID-19. Data came from immunoSEQ multiplex PCR; TCRdb stores just in-frame clones and leaves some out. The sample has 250,000 to 300,000 clones, about nine tenths seen once; the top ten hold 2% to 2.5%. There are 14 residues in the CDR3. Germline loops: CDR1 SGHVS, CDR2 FNYEAQ. Trimming took 5 bases from V and 7 from J, leaving 14 bases between them. This sequence originates from a man between 45 and 60 years old with acute or convalescent COVID-19. Sequenced sample: peripheral blood. The chain carries TRBV7-6 and TRBJ2-2; maybe TRBD1 (6 bases). The CDR3 is CASSTQGFDGELFF. CDR3 coding DNA: TGTGCCAGCAGCACACAGGGATTTGACGGGGAGCTGTTTTTT.